The 16 T cell receptor beta chains in this list originate from one sample, sequenced in a study of control samples from healthy donors and cancer patients. The protocol was immunoSEQ multiplex PCR, while the TCRdb copy is restricted to in-frame clones and leaves out a portion. The repertoire holds 400,000 to 500,000 clones, with over 75% as singletons. Sequencing was carried out using PBMCs. The receptors shown here come from a man aged 40-55 years with head and neck cancer.

The V gene is TRBV28, the J gene TRBJ1-1; 10 positions agree with TRBD1. CDR1 MDHEN and CDR2 SYDVKM come from the germline V gene. The J segment lost 1 base and the V segment lost 4 bases, leaving 6 bases of the junction unmatched. This CDR3 comprises 16 residues. This CDR3 reads CASSYDRGRANTEAFF. CDR3 nucleotides: TGTGCCAGCAGTTACGACAGGGGGCGAGCGAACACTGAAGCTTTCTTT.

The chain links TRBV5-4 to TRBJ2-7; tentatively, D is TRBD2 (5 bases). Germline V lookup: CDR1 SGHNT, CDR2 YYREEE (reference sequence). Trimming removed 0 bases from V and 0 bases from J, with 10 bases in between. This CDR3 has 15 residues. This chain's CDR3 is CASSLERSRSYEQYF. CDR3 nucleotides: TGTGCCAGCAGCTTGGAGCGGTCCCGCTCCTACGAGCAGTACTTC.

The rearrangement uses TRBV7-2 and TRBJ1-6; D perhaps matches TRBD1 (6 bases). V dropped 3 bases and J dropped 14 bases, with 20 bases sitting between them. In germline, CDR1 is SGHTA, CDR2 FQGNSA. This CDR3 is 15 amino acids long. The CDR3 nucleotides read TGTGCCAGCAGCTTGAGGTGGGGGGCGCAGAATTCCCTCCACTTT. Residues: CASSLRWGAQNSLHF.

The J gene is TRBJ2-1, the V gene TRBV18, with TRBD2 matching 8 bases. Germline CDR1 is KGHSH and CDR2 is LQKENI. The J segment lost 9 bases and the V segment lost 3 bases, leaving 7 bases of the junction unmatched. This CDR3 is built from 14 residues. CDR3 in amino acids: CASSPGLDRGEQFF. CDR3 sequence (DNA): TGTGCCAGCTCACCGGGACTAGATCGGGGTGAGCAGTTCTTC.

The gene calls are TRBV2 and TRBJ2-1; TRBD2 matches 10 bases. The length of the CDR3 is 17 residues. The ends lost 6 bases at V and 1 base at J; junction bases unmatched: 9. Per the germline V gene, CDR1 is SNHLY and CDR2 is FYNNEI. The CDR3 loop is CASRETGTSDSYNEQFF. CDR3 nucleotides: TGTGCCAGCAGAGAAACCGGGACTAGCGATTCCTACAATGAGCAGTTCTTC.

V is TRBV28 and J is TRBJ2-5; D ambiguous. With 7 bases removed from V and 6 bases from J, the gap between germline ends came to 12 bases. The CDR3 extends over 12 amino acids. Looked up from germline, CDR1 is MDHEN and CDR2 is SYDVKM. The DNA of the CDR3 is TGTGCCAGCAAAAGAACACGGCAGACCCAGTACTTC. Translation gives CASKRTRQTQYF. Using reference TRBV28 and TRBJ2-5 for the parts outside the CDR3, the full variable domain is DVKVTQSSRYLVKRTGEKVFLECVQDMDHENMFWYRQDPGLGLRLIYFSYDVKMKEKGDIPEGYSVSREKKERFSLILESASTNQTSMYLCASKRTRQTQYFGPGTRLLVL.

The genes are TRBV7-3 and TRBJ2-1; 9 positions match TRBD2. Germline-derived CDR1 and CDR2 are SGHTA and FQGTGA. The CDR3 is 14 amino acids. After removal of 5 bases from V and 4 bases from J, the junction contained 3 bases not matched to a gene. DNA of the CDR3: TGTGCCAGCAGCCGTAGCGGGGGTTACAATGAGCAGTTCTTC. Its protein is CASSRSGGYNEQFF. The full variable domain, its missing parts supplied by reference TRBV7-3 and TRBJ2-1, is GAGVSQTPSNKVTEKGKYVELRCDPISGHTALYWYRQSLGQGPEFLIYFQGTGAADDSGLPNDRFFAVRPEGSVSTLKIQRTERGDSAVYLCASSRSGGYNEQFFGPGTRLTVL.

The CDR3 loop is CASSSWAKTYEQYF. In nucleotides, the CDR3 is TGTGCCAGCAGTTCCTGGGCGAAAACTTACGAGCAGTACTTC. This chain uses TRBV6-5 with TRBJ2-7; D unresolved. The V gene's germline CDR1 is MNHEY and CDR2 SVGAGI. Trimming shortened V by 4 bases and J by 4 bases, and 14 bases separated the two germline ends. The CDR3 is made up of 14 amino acids.

CDR3 in amino acids: CASSEGTRLPLHF. The CDR3 bases are TGTGCCAGCAGCGAAGGGACCAGGCTTCCCCTCCACTTT. V is TRBV7-9 and J is TRBJ1-6; TRBD1 might be the D (5 bases). This CDR3 region has 13 residues. V was shortened by 5 bases and J by 13 bases, with 15 bases between the two germline ends. CDR1 is SEHNR, CDR2 FQNEAQ, per germline (reference sequence).

The chain carries TRBV5-1 and TRBJ2-3, with 12 bases aligning to TRBD2. The CDR3 has 16 amino acids. The germline gives CDR1 SGHRS, CDR2 YFSETQ. Losses at the gene ends were 4 bases for V and 2 bases for J; bases not matched to a gene: 5. The CDR3 region has the DNA TGCGCCAGCAGCGCCGGACTAGCGGGGTACACAGATACGCAGTATTTT. Translating gives CASSAGLAGYTDTQYF. The variable domain in full, with the rest retrieved from reference TRBV5-1 and TRBJ2-3, is KAGVTQTPRYLIKTRGQQVTLSCSPISGHRSVSWYQQTPGQGLQFLFEYFSETQRNKGNFPGRFSGRQFSNSRSEMNVSTLELGDSALYLCASSAGLAGYTDTQYFGPGTRLTVL.

This clone was found a few times. V is TRBV6-1 and J is TRBJ1-4, with D possibly TRBD1 on 5 matching bases. Germline CDR1 is MNHNS and CDR2 is SASEGT. This CDR3 is built from 15 residues. The V and J ends lost 0 bases and 8 bases respectively, with 13 bases between them. The CDR3 loop is CASSEAGGVGEKLFF. The CDR3 nucleotides read TGTGCCAGCAGTGAAGCTGGGGGTGTAGGGGAAAAACTGTTTTTT.

The chain links TRBV10-3 to TRBJ1-1; 9 nucleotides match TRBD1. Germline V gene sequence: CDR1 ENHRY, CDR2 SYGVKD. This CDR3 has 15 residues. Losses at the gene ends were 4 bases for V and 5 bases for J; bases not matched to a gene: 8. CDR3 DNA sequence: TGTGCCATCAGTGCGAAACAGGGGGCCGTGACTGAAGCTTTCTTT. Translated: CAISAKQGAVTEAFF.

This clone has just one count. This chain connects TRBV9 to TRBJ1-1; D is uncertain. V was cut by 3 bases and J by 1 base, with 10 bases left in between. This CDR3 region has 14 residues. From germline, CDR1 is SGDLS and CDR2 YYNGEE. CDR3 in DNA: TGTGCCAGCAGCGCCAAGGTTGGGAACACTGAAGCTTTCTTT. It encodes CASSAKVGNTEAFF.

The J gene is TRBJ2-2, the V gene TRBV11-2; D is possibly TRBD1 (5 bases). Per germline, CDR1 SGHAT and CDR2 FQNNGV. The CDR3 runs 15 residues. The germline V and J ends were trimmed by 5 bases and 4 bases, with 14 bases remaining between them. The chain's CDR3 is CASSHRLGGTGELFF. Here the CDR3 DNA reads TGTGCCAGCAGCCACAGGCTAGGTGGCACCGGGGAGCTGTTTTTT. The full variable domain, with the rest looked up from reference TRBV11-2 and TRBJ2-2, is EAGVAQSPRYKIIEKRQSVAFWCNPISGHATLYWYQQILGQGPKLLIQFQNNGVVDDSQLPKDRFSAERLKGVDSTLKIQPAKLEDSAVYLCASSHRLGGTGELFFGEGSRLTVL.

The chain is built from TRBV29-1 and TRBJ1-1; D not resolved. With 4 bases removed from V and 2 bases from J, the gap between germline ends came to 8 bases. CDR3 length equals 12 residues. The V gene's germline CDR1 is SQVTM and CDR2 ANQGSEA. CDR3 in amino acids: CSVASINTEAFF. CDR3 DNA: TGCAGCGTTGCCTCGATAAACACTGAAGCTTTCTTT. Full variable domain (outside the CDR3, taken from reference TRBV29-1 and TRBJ1-1): SAVISQKPSRDICQRGTSLTIQCQVDSQVTMMFWYRQQPGQSLTLIATANQGSEATYESGFVIDKFPISRPNLTFSTLTVSNMSPEDSSIYLCSVASINTEAFFGQGTRLTVV.

The chain employs TRBV5-1 and TRBJ2-7, with TRBD2 identical over 10 bases. The CDR3 totals 16 residues. Germline assignment: CDR1 SGHRS and CDR2 YFSETQ. V gave up 4 bases and J gave up 2 bases; unmatched junction bases: 9. The CDR3 bases are TGCGCCAGCAGCACCCAGGGGGGGACTAGCGCCTACGAGCAGTACTTC. It translates to CASSTQGGTSAYEQYF.